Below, one TCR beta chain is given with its context. Its specificity is unknown. The repertoire was sequenced with immunoSEQ multiplex PCR; TCRdb's copy has only in-frame clones and lacks some. The table shows some 110,000 clones, with 89% occurring only once. Researchers grouped second doses given at about 4 or about 12 weeks into one pool. These data are taken from a study of T cell responses to AZD1222 COVID-19 vaccine. General study findings and limits: CD4 TCRs linked to vaccination spanned spike, dominating at 160-218 and 743-854. Seropositive at baseline were only five or six AZD1222 recipients.

The CDR3 loop spans 15 amino acids. Germline V lookup: CDR1 ENHRY, CDR2 SYGVKD. V lost 3 bases and J lost 8; bases outside the gene matches: 7. The TCR comes from an adult who received the AZD1222 COVID-19 vaccine. The starting material was peripheral blood, obtained 28 days after the second AZD1222 dose. V and J are TRBV10-3 and TRBJ2-1; TRBD2 aligns across 10 bases. The CDR3 loop is CAISDRLSGRHEQFF. In nucleotides, the CDR3 is TGTGCCATCAGTGATAGGCTTAGCGGGAGGCATGAGCAGTTCTTC.